This T cell receptor (beta chain) was found in a study of blood T cell repertoires in COVID-19. About the research overall: Samples taken during acute and convalescent COVID-19 were collected in the United States, Italy and Spain. From T cells, B-cell-depleted T cells, or PBMCs came the material, which was cDNA or gDNA.

This CDR3 region has 15 residues. The germline CDR1 and CDR2 sequences are SGHDN and FVKESK. V lost 2 bases to trimming and J lost 4 bases, with 14 bases between them. Original processing methods: Using reference gene primer amplification, nucleated cell counts were estimated. Only in-frame clones appear in the TCRdb table, and some are missing; sequencing was by immunoSEQ multiplex PCR. From that table come the V and J calls and clone size; the DNA was used to work out D and trimming. The table includes about 160,000 clones, roughly 81% detected once. The sample comprised peripheral blood. The J gene is TRBJ1-1, the V gene TRBV14; D uncertain. This clonotype was obtained from a man between 40 and 49 years old with acute or convalescent COVID-19. CDR3 nucleotides: TGTGCCAGCAGCCAACATAAGGGAGGCGGCACTGAAGCTTTCTTT. This sequence encodes CASSQHKGGGTEAFF.